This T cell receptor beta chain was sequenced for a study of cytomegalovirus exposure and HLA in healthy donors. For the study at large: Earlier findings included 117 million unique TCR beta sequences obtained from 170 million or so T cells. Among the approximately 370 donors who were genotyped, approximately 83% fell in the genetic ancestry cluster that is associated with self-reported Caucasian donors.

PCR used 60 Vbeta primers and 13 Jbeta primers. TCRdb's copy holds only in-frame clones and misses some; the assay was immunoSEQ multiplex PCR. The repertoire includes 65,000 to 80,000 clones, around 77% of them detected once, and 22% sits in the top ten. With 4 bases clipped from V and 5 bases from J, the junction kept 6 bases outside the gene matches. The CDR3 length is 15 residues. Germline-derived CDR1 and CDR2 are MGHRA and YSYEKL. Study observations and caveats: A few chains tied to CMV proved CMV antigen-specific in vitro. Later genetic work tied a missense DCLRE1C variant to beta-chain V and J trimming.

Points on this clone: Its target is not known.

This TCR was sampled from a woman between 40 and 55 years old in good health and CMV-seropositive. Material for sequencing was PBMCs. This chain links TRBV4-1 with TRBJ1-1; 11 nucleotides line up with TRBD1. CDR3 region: CASSLRTGGRTEAFF. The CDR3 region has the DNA TGCGCCAGCAGCCTGCGGACAGGGGGCAGGACTGAAGCTTTCTTT.